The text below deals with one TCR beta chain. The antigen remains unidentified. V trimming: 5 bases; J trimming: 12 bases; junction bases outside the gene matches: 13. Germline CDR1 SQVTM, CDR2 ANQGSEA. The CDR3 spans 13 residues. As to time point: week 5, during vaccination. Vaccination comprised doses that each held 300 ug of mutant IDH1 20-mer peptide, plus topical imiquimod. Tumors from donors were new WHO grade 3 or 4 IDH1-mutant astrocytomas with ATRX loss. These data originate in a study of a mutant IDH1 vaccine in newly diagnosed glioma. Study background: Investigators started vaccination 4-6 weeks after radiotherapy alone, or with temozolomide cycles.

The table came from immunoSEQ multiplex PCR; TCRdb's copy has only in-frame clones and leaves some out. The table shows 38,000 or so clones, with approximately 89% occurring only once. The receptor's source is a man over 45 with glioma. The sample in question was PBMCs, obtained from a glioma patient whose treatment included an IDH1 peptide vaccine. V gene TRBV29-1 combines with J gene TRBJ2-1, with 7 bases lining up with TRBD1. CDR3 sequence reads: CSVRDSSRTGQFF. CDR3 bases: TGCAGCGTTCGGGACAGCTCACGGACTGGGCAGTTCTTC.